Sequencing of this T cell receptor (beta chain) was carried out in a study of cytomegalovirus exposure and HLA in healthy donors. Trimming removed 0 bases at V and 8 bases at J, with 8 bases between. The CDR3 sequence is 13 residues long. CDR1 and CDR2 from the germline V gene are MNHNY and SVGAGI (reference sequence). The PCR used 60 Vbeta and 13 Jbeta primers. This table comes from immunoSEQ multiplex PCR, and its TCRdb copy is limited to in-frame clones, with some not included. This table holds fewer than 140,000 clones, 75% found once. This TCR was sampled from a middle-aged man in good health and CMV-seronegative. V is TRBV6-6 and J is TRBJ2-4, with D perhaps TRBD2 (6 bases). The material sequenced was PBMCs. CDR3 region: CASSYSTGDIQYF. CDR3 in DNA: TGTGCCAGCAGTTACTCGACGGGGGACATTCAGTACTTC.